This TCR beta chain is from a study of OX40 agonist ivuxolimab in advanced cancers. Study in general: Partial response was recorded in three patients: one hepatocellular carcinoma and two cutaneous melanoma cases.

Some clones are missing from TCRdb's copy, which holds only in-frame ones; the method was immunoSEQ multiplex PCR. The repertoire holds around 20,000 clones, with roughly 70% as singletons. The V end was cut by 5 bases, the J end by 10 bases, with 12 bases between. The CDR3 covers 12 residues. The germline CDR1 and CDR2 sequences are MNHEY and SMNVEV (reference sequence). In the case of this clone: Its antigen is not identified.

Study outcomes and limitations: The study found that CD8+ T cells averaged more expanded clones than CD4+.

The V call is TRBV27, the J call TRBJ2-1, with D hard to call. The specimen comprised CD4+ or CD8+ T cells sorted from blood, sampled in a trial of the OX40 agonist ivuxolimab. This TCR was sampled from an adult with an advanced solid tumor such as melanoma, head and neck, liver or kidney cancer. For the CDR3, the DNA is TGTGCCAGCAGTCCCCCGCTGGCGGAGCAGTTCTTC. Its protein is CASSPPLAEQFF.